This T cell receptor (beta chain) was retrieved from a study of cytomegalovirus exposure and HLA in healthy donors. Study information: Most donors, roughly 77% of some 400 genotyped, fell in the Caucasian-associated ancestry cluster. Study-level findings and limits: An observed cluster of highly shared sequence variants was recorded as a likely sequencing artifact. In a later analysis, most CMV-associated TCR beta chains appeared HLA-restricted.

The primer mix had 60 Vbeta and 13 Jbeta primers. This table comes from immunoSEQ multiplex PCR, and its TCRdb copy is limited to in-frame clones, with some not included. The sample consists of fewer than 200,000 clones, around three quarters of them appearing once. As for the donors, each was a healthy bone marrow donor. With regard to this clone: Its antigen is unidentified.

The sequenced sample was PBMCs. The receptor comes from a man aged 35-49 years in good health and CMV-seronegative.

The CDR3 here is CATSSWGTSREQYF. CDR3 nucleotide sequence: TGTGCCACCAGCAGCTGGGGGACTTCTCGCGAGCAGTACTTC. This chain uses TRBV15 with TRBJ2-7; D may be TRBD2 (6 bases). Germline V lookup: CDR1 LNHNV, CDR2 YYDKDF (reference sequence). V was pared by 3 bases and J by 6 bases, with 15 bases between. This CDR3 comprises 14 residues.